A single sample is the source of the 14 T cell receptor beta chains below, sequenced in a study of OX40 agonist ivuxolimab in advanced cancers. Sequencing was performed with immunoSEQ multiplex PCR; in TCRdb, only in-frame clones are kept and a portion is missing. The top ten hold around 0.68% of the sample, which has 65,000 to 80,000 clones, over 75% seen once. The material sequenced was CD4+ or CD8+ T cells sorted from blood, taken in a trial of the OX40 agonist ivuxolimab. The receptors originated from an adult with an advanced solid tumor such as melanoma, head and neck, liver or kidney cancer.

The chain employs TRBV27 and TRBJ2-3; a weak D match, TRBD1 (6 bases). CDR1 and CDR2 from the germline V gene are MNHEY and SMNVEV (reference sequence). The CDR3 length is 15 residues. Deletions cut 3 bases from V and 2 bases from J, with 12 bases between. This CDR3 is CASSFQGRVTDTQYF. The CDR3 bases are TGTGCCAGCAGTTTTCAGGGGAGAGTCACAGATACGCAGTATTTT.

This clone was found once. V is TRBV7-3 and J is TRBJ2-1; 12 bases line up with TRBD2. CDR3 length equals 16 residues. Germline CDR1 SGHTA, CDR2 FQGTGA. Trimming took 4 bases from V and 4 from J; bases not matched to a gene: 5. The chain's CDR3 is CASSSVLAGGYNEQFF. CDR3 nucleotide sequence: TGTGCCAGCAGCTCGGTACTAGCGGGGGGTTACAATGAGCAGTTCTTC.

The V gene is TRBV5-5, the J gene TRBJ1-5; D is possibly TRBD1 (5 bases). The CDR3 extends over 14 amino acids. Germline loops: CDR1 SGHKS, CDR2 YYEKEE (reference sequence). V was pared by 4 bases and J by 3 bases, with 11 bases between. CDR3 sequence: CASSQTGLNQPQHF. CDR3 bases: TGTGCCAGCAGCCAAACAGGTCTCAATCAGCCCCAGCATTTT.

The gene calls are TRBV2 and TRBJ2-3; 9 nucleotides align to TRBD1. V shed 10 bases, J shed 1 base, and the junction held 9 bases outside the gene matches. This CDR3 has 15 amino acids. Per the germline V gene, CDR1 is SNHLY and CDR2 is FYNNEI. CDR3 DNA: TGTGCCACGGGACAGGGATCGTTTGGCACAGATACGCAGTATTTT. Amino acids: CATGQGSFGTDTQYF.

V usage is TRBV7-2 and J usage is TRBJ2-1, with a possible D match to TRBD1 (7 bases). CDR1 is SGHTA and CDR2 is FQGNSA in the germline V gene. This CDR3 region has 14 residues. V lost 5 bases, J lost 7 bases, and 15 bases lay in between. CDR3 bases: TGTGCCAGCAGCCCTCCAGGGGGGAAGAATGAGCAGTTCTTC. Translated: CASSPPGGKNEQFF.

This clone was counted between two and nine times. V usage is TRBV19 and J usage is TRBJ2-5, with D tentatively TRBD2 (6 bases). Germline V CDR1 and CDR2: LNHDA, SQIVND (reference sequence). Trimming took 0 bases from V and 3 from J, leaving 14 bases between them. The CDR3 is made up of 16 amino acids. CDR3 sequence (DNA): TGTGCCAGTAGTATAGAAGGCGGGGCAATGAAAGAGACCCAGTACTTC. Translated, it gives CASSIEGGAMKETQYF. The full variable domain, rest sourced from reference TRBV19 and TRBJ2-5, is DGGITQSPKYLFRKEGQNVTLSCEQNLNHDAMYWYRQDPGQGLRLIYYSQIVNDFQKGDIAEGYSVSREKKESFPLTVTSAQKNPTAFYLCASSIEGGAMKETQYFGPGTRLLVL.

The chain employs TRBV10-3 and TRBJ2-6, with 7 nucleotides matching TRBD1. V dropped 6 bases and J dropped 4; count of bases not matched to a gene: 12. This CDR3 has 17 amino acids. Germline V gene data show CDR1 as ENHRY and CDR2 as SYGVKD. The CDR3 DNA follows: TGTGCCATCAGCGCAGGGGGACGGATTGCCGGGGCCAACGTCCTGACTTTC. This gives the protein CAISAGGRIAGANVLTF.

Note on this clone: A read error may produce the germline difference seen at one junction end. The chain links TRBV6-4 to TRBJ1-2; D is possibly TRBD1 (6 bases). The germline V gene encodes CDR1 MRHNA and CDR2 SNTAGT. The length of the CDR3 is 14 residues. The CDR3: CAGSDGGARYGYTF. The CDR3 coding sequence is TGTGCCGGCAGTGACGGGGGCGCCCGCTATGGCTACACCTTC.

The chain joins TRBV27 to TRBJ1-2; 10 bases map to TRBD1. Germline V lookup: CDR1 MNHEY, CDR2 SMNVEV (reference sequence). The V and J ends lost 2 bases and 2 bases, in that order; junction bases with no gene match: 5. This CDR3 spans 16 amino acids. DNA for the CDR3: TGTGCCAGCAGTTTAAGGCGGACAGGGGGGAACTATGGCTACACCTTC. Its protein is CASSLRRTGGNYGYTF.

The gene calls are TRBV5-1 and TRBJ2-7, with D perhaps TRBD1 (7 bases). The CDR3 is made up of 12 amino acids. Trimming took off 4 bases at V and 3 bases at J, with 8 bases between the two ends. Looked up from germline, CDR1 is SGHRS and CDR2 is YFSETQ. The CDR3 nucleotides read TGCGCCAGCAGCCAGGGGGGCTACGAGCAGTACTTC. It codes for CASSQGGYEQYF.

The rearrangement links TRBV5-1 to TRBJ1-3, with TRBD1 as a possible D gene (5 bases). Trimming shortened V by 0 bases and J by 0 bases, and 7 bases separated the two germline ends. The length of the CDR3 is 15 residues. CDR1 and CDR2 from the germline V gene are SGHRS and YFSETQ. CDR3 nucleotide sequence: TGCGCCAGCAGCTTGGCGGGGGGCTCTGGAAACACCATATATTTT. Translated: CASSLAGGSGNTIYF.

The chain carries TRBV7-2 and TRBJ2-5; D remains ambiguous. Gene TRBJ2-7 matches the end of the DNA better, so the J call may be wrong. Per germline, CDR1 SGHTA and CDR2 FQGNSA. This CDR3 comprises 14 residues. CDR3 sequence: CASSLAHPLYEQYF. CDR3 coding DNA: TGTGCCAGCAGCTTGGCCCACCCACTCTACGAGCAGTACTTC.

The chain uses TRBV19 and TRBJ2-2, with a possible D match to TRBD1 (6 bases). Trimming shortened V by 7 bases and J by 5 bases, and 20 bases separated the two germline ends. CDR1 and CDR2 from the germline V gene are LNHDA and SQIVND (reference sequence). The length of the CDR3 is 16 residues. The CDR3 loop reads CASKPSGTSLTGELFF. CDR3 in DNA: TGTGCCAGTAAACCTTCCGGGACAAGTCTTACCGGGGAGCTGTTTTTT.

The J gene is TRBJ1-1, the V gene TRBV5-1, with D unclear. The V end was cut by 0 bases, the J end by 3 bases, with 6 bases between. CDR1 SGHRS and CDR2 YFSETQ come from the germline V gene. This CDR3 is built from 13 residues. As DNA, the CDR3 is TGCGCCAGCAGCTTGGCCATTGACACTGAAGCTTTCTTT. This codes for CASSLAIDTEAFF.